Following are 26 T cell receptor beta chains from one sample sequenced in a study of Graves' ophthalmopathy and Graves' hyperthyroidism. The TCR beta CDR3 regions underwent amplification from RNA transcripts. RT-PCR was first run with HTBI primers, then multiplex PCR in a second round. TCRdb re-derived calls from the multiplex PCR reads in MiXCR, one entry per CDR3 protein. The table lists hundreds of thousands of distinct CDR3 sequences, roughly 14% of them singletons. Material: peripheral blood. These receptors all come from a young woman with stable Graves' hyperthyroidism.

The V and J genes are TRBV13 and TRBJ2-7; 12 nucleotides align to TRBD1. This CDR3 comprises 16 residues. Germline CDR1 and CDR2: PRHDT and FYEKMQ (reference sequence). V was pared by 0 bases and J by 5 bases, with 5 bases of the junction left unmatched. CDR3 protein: CASSLGWGQGANEQYF. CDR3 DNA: TGTGCCAGCAGCTTAGGCTGGGGACAGGGGGCCAACGAGCAGTACTTC.

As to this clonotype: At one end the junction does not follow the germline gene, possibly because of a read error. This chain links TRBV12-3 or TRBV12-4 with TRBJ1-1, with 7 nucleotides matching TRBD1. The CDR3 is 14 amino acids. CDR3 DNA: TGTGCCAGCAGTTCACGGGACAGTTGGACTGAAGATTCCTTT. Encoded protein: CASSSRDSWTEDSF.

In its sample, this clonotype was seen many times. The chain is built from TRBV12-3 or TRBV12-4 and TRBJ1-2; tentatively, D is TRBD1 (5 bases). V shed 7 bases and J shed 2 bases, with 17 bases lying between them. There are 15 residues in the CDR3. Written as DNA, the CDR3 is TGTGCCAGCACCCACTCGGGGGGTAGGAACTATGGCTACACCTTC. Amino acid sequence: CASTHSGGRNYGYTF.

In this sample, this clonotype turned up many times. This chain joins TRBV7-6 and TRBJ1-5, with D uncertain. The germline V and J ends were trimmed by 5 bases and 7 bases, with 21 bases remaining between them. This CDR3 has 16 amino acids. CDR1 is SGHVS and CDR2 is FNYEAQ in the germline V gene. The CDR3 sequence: CASSPMGYRNNQPQHF. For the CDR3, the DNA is TGTGCCAGCAGCCCGATGGGATACAGAAACAACCAGCCCCAGCATTTT.

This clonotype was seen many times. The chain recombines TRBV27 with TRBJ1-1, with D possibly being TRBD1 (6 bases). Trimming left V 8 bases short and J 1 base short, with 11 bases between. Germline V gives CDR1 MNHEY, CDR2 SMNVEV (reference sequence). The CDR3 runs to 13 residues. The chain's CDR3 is CASLRQENTEAFF. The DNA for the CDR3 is TGTGCCAGCCTGAGACAGGAGAACACTGAAGCTTTCTTT.

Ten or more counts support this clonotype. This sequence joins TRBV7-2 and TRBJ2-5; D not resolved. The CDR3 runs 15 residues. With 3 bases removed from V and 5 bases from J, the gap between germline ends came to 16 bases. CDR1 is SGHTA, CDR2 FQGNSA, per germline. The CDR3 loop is CASSFKAAMGETQYF. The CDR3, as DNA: TGTGCCAGCAGCTTCAAGGCGGCTATGGGGGAGACCCAGTACTTC.

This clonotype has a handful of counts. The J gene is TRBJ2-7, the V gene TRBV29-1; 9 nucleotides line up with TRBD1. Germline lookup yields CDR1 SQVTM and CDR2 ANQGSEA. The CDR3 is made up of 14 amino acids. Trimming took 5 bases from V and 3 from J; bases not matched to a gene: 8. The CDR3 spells CSVQTWTGDYEQYF. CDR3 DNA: TGCAGCGTTCAGACCTGGACAGGGGACTACGAGCAGTACTTC.

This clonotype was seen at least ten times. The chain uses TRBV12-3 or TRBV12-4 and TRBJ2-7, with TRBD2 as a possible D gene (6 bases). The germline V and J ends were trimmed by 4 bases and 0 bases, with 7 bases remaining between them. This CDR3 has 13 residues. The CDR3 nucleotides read TGTGCCAGCAGTTCGGGACTCTCCTACGAGCAGTACTTC. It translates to CASSSGLSYEQYF.

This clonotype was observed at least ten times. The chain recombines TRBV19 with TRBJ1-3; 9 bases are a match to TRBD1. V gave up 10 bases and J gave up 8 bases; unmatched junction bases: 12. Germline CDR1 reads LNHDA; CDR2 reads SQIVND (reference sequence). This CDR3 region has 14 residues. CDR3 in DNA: TGTGCCACCGCGGACAGGGGAATGCGGTACACCATATATTTT. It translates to CATADRGMRYTIYF.

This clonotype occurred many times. The CDR3 coding sequence is TGTGCCACCAGTGACCGACTAGGTACCGGGGAGCTGTTTTTT. It codes for CATSDRLGTGELFF. The chain links TRBV24-1 to TRBJ2-2, with D possibly TRBD2 on 6 matching bases. Germline V gene lookup returns CDR1 KGHDR and CDR2 SFDVKD. Deletions cut 4 bases from V and 5 bases from J, with 10 bases between. The CDR3 spans 14 residues.

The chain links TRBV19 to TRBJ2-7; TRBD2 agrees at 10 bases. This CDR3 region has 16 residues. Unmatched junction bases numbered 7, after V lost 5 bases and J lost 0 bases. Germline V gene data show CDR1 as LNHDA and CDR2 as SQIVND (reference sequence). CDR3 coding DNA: TGTGCCAGTAGTTTCTTAGCGGGGGGCCGCTCCTACGAGCAGTACTTC. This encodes CASSFLAGGRSYEQYF.

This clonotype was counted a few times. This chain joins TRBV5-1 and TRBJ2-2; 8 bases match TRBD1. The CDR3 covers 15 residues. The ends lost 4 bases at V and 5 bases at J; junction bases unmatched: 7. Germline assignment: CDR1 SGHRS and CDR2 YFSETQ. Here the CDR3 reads CASSTGTGVTGELFF. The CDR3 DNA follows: TGCGCCAGCAGCACCGGGACAGGCGTTACCGGGGAGCTGTTTTTT.

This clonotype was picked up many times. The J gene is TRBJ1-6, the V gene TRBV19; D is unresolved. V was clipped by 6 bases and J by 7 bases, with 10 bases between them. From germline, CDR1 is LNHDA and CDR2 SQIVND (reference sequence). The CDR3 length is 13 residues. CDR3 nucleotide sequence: TGTGCCAGTAGACGGCAGATCAATTCACCCCTCCACTTT. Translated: CASRRQINSPLHF. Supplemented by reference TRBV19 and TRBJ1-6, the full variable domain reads DGGITQSPKYLFRKEGQNVTLSCEQNLNHDAMYWYRQDPGQGLRLIYYSQIVNDFQKGDIAEGYSVSREKKESFPLTVTSAQKNPTAFYLCASRRQINSPLHFGNGTRLTVT.

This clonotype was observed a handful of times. CDR3 nucleotide sequence: TGTGCCAGCGTCCGGGACGCCTTTCGAAGAAGGTCTGGAAACACCATATATTTT. Translated, it gives CASVRDAFRRRSGNTIYF. The rearrangement joins TRBV2 to TRBJ1-3; tentatively, D is TRBD1 (5 bases). V was pared by 8 bases and J by 1 base, with 24 bases between. The CDR3 is made up of 18 amino acids. From germline, CDR1 is SNHLY and CDR2 FYNNEI.

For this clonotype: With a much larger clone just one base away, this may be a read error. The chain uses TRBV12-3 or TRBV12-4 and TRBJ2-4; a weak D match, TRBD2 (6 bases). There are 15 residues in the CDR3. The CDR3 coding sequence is TGTGCCAGCAGCCGAGATCGGGAGACCAAAAACATTAAGTACTTC. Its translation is CASSRDRETKNIKYF.

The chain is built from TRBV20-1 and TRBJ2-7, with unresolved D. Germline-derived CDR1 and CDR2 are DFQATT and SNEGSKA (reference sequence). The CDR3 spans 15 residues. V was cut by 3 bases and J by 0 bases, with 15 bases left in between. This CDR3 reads CSASLGASGSYEQYF. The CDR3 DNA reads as TGCAGTGCTAGCCTTGGAGCTTCTGGCTCCTACGAGCAGTACTTC.

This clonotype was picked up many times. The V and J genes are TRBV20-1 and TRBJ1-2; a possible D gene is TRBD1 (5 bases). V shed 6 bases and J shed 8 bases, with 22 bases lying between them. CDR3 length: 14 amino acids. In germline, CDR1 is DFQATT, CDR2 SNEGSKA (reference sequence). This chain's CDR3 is CSAKVGLKQRGYTF. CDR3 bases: TGCAGTGCAAAGGTGGGACTGAAGCAAAGAGGCTACACCTTC.

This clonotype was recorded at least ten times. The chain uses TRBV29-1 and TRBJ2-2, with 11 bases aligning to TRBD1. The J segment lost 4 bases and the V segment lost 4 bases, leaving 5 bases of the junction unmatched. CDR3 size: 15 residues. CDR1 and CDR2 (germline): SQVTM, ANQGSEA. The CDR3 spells CSVGGQGATTGELFF. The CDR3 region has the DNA TGCAGCGTTGGTGGACAGGGGGCTACCACCGGGGAGCTGTTTTTT.

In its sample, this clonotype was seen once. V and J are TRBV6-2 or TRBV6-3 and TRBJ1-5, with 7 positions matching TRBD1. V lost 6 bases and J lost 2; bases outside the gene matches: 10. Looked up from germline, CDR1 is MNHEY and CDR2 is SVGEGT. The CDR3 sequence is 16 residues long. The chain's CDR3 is CASSYGKTGGNQPQHF. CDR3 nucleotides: TGTGCCAGCAGCTACGGGAAAACAGGGGGCAATCAGCCCCAGCATTTT.

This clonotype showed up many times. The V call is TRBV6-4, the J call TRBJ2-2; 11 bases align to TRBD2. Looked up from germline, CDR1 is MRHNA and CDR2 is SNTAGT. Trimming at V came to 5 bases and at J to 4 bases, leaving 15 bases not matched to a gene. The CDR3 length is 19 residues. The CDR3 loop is CASSRGHPGLAGTTGELFF. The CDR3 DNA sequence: TGTGCCAGCAGTAGGGGACACCCCGGACTAGCGGGTACCACCGGGGAGCTGTTTTTT.

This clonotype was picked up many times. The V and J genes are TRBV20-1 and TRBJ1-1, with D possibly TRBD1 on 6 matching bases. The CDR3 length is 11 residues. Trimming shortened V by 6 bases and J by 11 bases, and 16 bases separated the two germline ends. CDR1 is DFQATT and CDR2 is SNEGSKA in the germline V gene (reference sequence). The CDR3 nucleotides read TGCAGTGCCAGACATACAGGGATGGCTTTCTTT. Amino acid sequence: CSARHTGMAFF.

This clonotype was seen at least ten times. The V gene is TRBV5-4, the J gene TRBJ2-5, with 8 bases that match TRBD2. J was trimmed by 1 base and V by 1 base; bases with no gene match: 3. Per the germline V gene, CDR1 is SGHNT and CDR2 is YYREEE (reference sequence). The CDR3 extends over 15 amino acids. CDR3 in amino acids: CASSLFGGGQETQYF. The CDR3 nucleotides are TGTGCCAGCAGCTTGTTCGGGGGGGGCCAAGAGACCCAGTACTTC.

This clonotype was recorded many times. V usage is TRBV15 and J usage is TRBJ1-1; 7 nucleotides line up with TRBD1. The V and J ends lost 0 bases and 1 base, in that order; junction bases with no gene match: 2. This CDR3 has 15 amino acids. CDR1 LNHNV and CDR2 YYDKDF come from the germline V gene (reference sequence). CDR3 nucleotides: TGTGCCACCAGCAGAGATCCAGGGGGGAACACTGAAGCTTTCTTT. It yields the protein CATSRDPGGNTEAFF.

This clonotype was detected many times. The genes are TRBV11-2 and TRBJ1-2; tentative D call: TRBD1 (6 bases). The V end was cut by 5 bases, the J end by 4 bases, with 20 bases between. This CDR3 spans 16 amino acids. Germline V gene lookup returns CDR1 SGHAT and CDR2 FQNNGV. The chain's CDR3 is CASSPRGAGNFYGYTF. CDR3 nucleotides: TGTGCCAGCAGCCCCCGGGGGGCAGGGAACTTCTATGGCTACACCTTC.

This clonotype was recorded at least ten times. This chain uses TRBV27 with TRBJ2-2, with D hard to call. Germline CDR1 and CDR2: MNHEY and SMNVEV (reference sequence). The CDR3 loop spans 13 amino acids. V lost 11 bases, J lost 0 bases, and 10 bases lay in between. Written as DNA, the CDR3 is TGTGCCTGCAAGGCGGCGAACACCGGGGAGCTGTTTTTT. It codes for CACKAANTGELFF.

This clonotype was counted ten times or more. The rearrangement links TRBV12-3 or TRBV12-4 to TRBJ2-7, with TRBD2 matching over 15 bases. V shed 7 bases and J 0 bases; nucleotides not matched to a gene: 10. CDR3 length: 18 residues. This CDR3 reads CASTLGTSGGPFSYEQYF. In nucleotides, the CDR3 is TGTGCCAGCACCCTAGGGACTAGCGGGGGGCCCTTCTCCTACGAGCAGTACTTC.